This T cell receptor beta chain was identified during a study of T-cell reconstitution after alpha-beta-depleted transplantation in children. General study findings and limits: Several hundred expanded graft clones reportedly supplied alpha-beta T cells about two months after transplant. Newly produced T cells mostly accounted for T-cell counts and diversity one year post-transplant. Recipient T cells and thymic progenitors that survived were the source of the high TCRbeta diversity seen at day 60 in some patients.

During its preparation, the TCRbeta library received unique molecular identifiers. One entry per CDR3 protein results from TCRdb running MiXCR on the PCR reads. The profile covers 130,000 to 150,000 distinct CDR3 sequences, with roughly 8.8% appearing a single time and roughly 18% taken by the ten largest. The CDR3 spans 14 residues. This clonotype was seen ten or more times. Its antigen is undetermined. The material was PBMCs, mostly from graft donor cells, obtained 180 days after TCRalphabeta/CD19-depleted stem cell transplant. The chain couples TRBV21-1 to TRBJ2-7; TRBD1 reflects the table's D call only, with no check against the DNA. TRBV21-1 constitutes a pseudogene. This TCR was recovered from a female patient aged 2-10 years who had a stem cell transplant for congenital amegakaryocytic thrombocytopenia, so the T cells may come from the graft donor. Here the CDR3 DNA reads TGTGCCAGCAGCAAACCAGGGGGTTTCCACGAGCAGTACTTC. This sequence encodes CASSKPGGFHEQYF.